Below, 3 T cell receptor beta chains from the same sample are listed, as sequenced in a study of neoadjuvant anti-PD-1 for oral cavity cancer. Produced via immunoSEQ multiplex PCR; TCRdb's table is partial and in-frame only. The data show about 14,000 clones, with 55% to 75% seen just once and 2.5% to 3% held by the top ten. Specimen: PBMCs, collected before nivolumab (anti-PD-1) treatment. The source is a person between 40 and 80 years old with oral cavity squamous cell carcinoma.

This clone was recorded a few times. The CDR3 region has the DNA TGTGCCAGCAGCCCCGGAGGCAGTCGGGAGACCCAGTACTTC. This codes for CASSPGGSRETQYF. The rearrangement joins TRBV5-4 to TRBJ2-5; tentative D call: TRBD2 (5 bases). The CDR3 has 14 residues. Trimming cost V 4 bases and J 5 bases, with 15 bases left between them. Germline-derived CDR1 and CDR2 are SGHNT and YYREEE (reference sequence).

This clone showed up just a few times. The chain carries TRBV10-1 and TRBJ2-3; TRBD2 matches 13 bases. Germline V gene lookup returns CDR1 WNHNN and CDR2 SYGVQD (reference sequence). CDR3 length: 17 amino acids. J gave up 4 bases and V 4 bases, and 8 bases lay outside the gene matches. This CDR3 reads CASSVGLGLAGADTQYF. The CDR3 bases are TGCGCCAGCAGTGTTGGGCTTGGACTAGCGGGAGCAGATACGCAGTATTTT.

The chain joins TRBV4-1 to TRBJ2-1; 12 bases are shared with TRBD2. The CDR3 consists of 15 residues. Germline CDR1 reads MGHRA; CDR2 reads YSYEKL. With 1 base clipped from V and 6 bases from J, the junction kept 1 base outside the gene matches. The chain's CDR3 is CASSQGLAGANEQFF. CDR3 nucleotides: TGCGCCAGCAGCCAAGGACTAGCGGGAGCCAATGAGCAGTTCTTC.